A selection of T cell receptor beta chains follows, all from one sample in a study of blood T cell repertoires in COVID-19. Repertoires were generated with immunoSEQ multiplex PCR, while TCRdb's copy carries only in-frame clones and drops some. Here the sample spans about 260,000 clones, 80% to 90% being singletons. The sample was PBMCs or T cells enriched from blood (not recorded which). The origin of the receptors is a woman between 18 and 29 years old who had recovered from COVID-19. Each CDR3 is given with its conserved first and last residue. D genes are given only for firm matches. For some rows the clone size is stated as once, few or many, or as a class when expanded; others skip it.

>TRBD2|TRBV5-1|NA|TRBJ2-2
TGCGCCAGCAGCCCGGGACTAGCGGGTACCGGGGAGCTGTTTTTT
CASSPGLAGTGELFF
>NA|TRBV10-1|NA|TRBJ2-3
TGCGCCAGCAGCGCCTCAAAGGGGAATACGCAGTATTTT
CASSASKGNTQYF
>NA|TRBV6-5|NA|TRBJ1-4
TGTGCCAGCAGTTACTCGAGCGTAGGCAAAAATGAAAAACTGTTTTTT
CASSYSSVGKNEKLFF
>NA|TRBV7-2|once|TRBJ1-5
TGTGCCAGCAGCTTCTCAGGCAATCAGCCCCAGCATTTT
CASSFSGNQPQHF
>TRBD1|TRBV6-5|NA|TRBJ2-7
TGTGCCAGCAGACGGGACAGGCTAATAACCTACGAGCAGTACTTC
CASRRDRLITYEQYF
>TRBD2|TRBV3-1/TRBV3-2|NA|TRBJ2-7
TGTGCCAGCAGCCAATTTGCTAGCGGGGTCTACGAGCAGTACTTC
CASSQFASGVYEQYF
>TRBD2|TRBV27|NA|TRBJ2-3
TGTGCCAGCAGCCCTTTAGCGGGGGGTGTCACAGATACGCAGTATTTT
CASSPLAGGVTDTQYF
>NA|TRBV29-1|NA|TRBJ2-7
TGCAGCGTTGGGGGGGAATACGAGCAGTACTTC
CSVGGEYEQYF
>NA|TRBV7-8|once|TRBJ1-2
TGTGCCAGCAGCCTAAGGACAGCTAATGGCTACACCTTC
CASSLRTANGYTF
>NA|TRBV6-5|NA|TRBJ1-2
TGTGCCAGCAGTTACTCGAGTCGTACTAACTATGGCTACACCTTC
CASSYSSRTNYGYTF
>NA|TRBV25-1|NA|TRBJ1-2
TGTGCCAGCAGTGACTTGACAAGGAACTATGGCTACACCTTC
CASSDLTRNYGYTF
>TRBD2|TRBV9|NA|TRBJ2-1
TGTGCCAGCAGCGTAGTTGCGGGGGGAGTCTCCTACAATGAGCAGTTCTTC
CASSVVAGGVSYNEQFF
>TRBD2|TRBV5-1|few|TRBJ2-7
TGCGCCAGCAGCTTTAACTGGGCGGGGGGCGAGCAGTACTTC
CASSFNWAGGEQYF
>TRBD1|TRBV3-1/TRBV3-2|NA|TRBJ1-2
TGTGCCAGCACCCTTAGCCGGACAGGGAAAGATGGCTACACCTTC
CASTLSRTGKDGYTF
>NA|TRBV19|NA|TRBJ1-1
TGTGCCAGTAGTATATGGACAGCTAAGAACACTGAAGCTTTCTTT
CASSIWTAKNTEAFF
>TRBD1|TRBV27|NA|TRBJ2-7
TGTGCCAGCAGTTTCCGGACAGGGAGGTACGAGCAGTACTTC
CASSFRTGRYEQYF